This is a list of T cell receptor beta chains from one sample in a study of response to subunit inactivated influenza vaccine. Each CDR3 protein is one row after TCRdb ran MiXCR on the RT-PCR reads. This sample carries 150,000 to 200,000 distinct CDR3 sequences, roughly 11% of them seen once, and the ten largest clones take about an eighth. Here the sequenced sample was non-naive T cells sorted from PBMCs, taken 40 to 50 days after vaccination. All receptors derive from a man aged 45-65 years who received an inactivated influenza vaccine. Both conserved end residues are part of each CDR3. The order of the fields is clone size, V gene, D gene, J gene, CDR3 protein, CDR3 DNA. A D gene is named only where the DNA matches it firmly. The size of a clone is reported for some rows only, either as once, few or many, or as a class for expanded clones.

clone_size: few; v_call: TRBV28; d_call: TRBD2; j_call: TRBJ2-7; cdr3_aa: CASSSAGGEYF; cdr3_nt: TGTGCCAGCAGTTCGGCGGGGGGTGAGTACTTC
clone_size: few; v_call: TRBV6-2/TRBV6-3; d_call: NA; j_call: TRBJ2-7; cdr3_aa: CASSYRQDSYEQYF; cdr3_nt: TGTGCCAGCAGTTACCGACAGGATTCCTACGAGCAGTACTTC
clone_size: few; v_call: TRBV20-1; d_call: NA; j_call: TRBJ1-1; cdr3_aa: CSASAMNTEAFF; cdr3_nt: TGCAGTGCTAGCGCTATGAACACTGAAGCTTTCTTT
clone_size: NA; v_call: TRBV10-3; d_call: NA; j_call: TRBJ1-5; cdr3_aa: CAISESLAQPQHF; cdr3_nt: TGTGCCATCAGTGAGTCTTTGGCTCAGCCCCAGCATTTT
clone_size: many; v_call: TRBV5-1; d_call: TRBD1; j_call: TRBJ1-2; cdr3_aa: CASSSGQGAGDGYTF; cdr3_nt: TGCGCCAGCAGCTCGGGACAGGGGGCAGGAGATGGCTACACCTTC
clone_size: NA; v_call: TRBV6-1; d_call: NA; j_call: TRBJ2-1; cdr3_aa: CASSRTAHYNEQFF; cdr3_nt: TGTGCCAGCAGCCGGACCGCTCACTACAATGAGCAGTTCTTC
clone_size: NA; v_call: TRBV2; d_call: NA; j_call: TRBJ1-2; cdr3_aa: CARSRGGAQGYTF; cdr3_nt: TGTGCCAGATCCCGAGGGGGGGCGCAGGGCTACACCTTC
clone_size: NA; v_call: TRBV5-8; d_call: TRBD1; j_call: TRBJ2-5; cdr3_aa: CASSLSHGTGIGETQYF; cdr3_nt: TGTGCCAGCAGCTTGTCTCATGGGACAGGGATCGGTGAGACCCAGTACTTC
clone_size: NA; v_call: TRBV4-1; d_call: NA; j_call: TRBJ1-2; cdr3_aa: CASSQDPAGDGYTF; cdr3_nt: TGCGCCAGCAGCCAAGACCCGGCAGGGGATGGCTACACCTTC
clone_size: few; v_call: TRBV4-1; d_call: NA; j_call: TRBJ1-4; cdr3_aa: CASRRDTGREKLFF; cdr3_nt: TGCGCCAGCAGAAGAGACACCGGCAGGGAAAAACTGTTTTTT
clone_size: NA; v_call: TRBV9; d_call: NA; j_call: TRBJ2-3; cdr3_aa: CASSVATAGTLSDTQYF; cdr3_nt: TGTGCCAGCAGCGTAGCTACGGCAGGGACTCTATCAGATACGCAGTATTTT
clone_size: NA; v_call: TRBV2; d_call: NA; j_call: TRBJ2-5; cdr3_aa: CASTGVGRETQYF; cdr3_nt: TGTGCCAGCACTGGGGTTGGGAGAGAGACCCAGTACTTC
clone_size: many; v_call: TRBV12-3/TRBV12-4; d_call: TRBD1; j_call: TRBJ2-1; cdr3_aa: CASSGTGTGGNEQFF; cdr3_nt: TGTGCCAGCAGTGGAACCGGGACAGGGGGCAATGAGCAGTTCTTC
clone_size: NA; v_call: TRBV6-1; d_call: TRBD1; j_call: TRBJ1-6; cdr3_aa: CASRQGATYNSPLHF; cdr3_nt: TGTGCCAGCAGACAGGGGGCAACCTATAATTCACCCCTCCACTTT
clone_size: many; v_call: TRBV7-9; d_call: TRBD1; j_call: TRBJ2-5; cdr3_aa: CASSTSTGEETQYF; cdr3_nt: TGTGCCAGCAGCACCTCGACAGGGGAAGAGACCCAGTACTTC
clone_size: few; v_call: TRBV20-1; d_call: NA; j_call: TRBJ2-5; cdr3_aa: CSASGIGSGSYNQYF; cdr3_nt: TGCAGTGCCAGTGGGATTGGGAGTGGAAGCTACAACCAGTACTTC
clone_size: few; v_call: TRBV15; d_call: NA; j_call: TRBJ2-2; cdr3_aa: CATSVTSKLATGELFF; cdr3_nt: TGTGCCACCAGCGTCACGTCAAAGCTCGCTACCGGGGAGCTGTTTTTT
clone_size: few; v_call: TRBV7-2; d_call: NA; j_call: TRBJ2-7; cdr3_aa: CASSPSRAAFYEQYF; cdr3_nt: TGTGCCAGCAGCCCGAGTAGGGCTGCTTTTTACGAGCAGTACTTC
clone_size: few; v_call: TRBV4-2; d_call: NA; j_call: TRBJ1-4; cdr3_aa: CASSQGDGVQEKLFF; cdr3_nt: TGTGCCAGCAGCCAAGGGGACGGTGTTCAAGAAAAACTGTTTTTT
clone_size: many; v_call: TRBV7-2; d_call: NA; j_call: TRBJ2-2; cdr3_aa: CASRKNGRTGELFF; cdr3_nt: TGTGCCAGCAGAAAAAACGGGAGAACCGGGGAGCTGTTTTTT
clone_size: many; v_call: TRBV10-3; d_call: TRBD2; j_call: TRBJ2-7; cdr3_aa: CAVGRTSSYEQYF; cdr3_nt: TGTGCCGTGGGCCGGACTAGCTCCTACGAGCAGTACTTC
clone_size: many; v_call: TRBV28; d_call: NA; j_call: TRBJ2-7; cdr3_aa: CASSSERPEQYF; cdr3_nt: TGTGCCAGCAGCTCGGAACGGCCGGAGCAGTACTTC
clone_size: NA; v_call: TRBV6-1; d_call: NA; j_call: TRBJ2-5; cdr3_aa: CASTPGGGETQYF; cdr3_nt: TGTGCCAGCACCCCTGGGGGAGGAGAGACCCAGTACTTC
clone_size: few; v_call: TRBV7-2; d_call: TRBD1; j_call: TRBJ1-3; cdr3_aa: CASSGQFGNTIYF; cdr3_nt: TGTGCCAGCTCGGGACAGTTCGGAAACACCATATATTTT
clone_size: few; v_call: TRBV28; d_call: TRBD1; j_call: TRBJ2-7; cdr3_aa: CASSPIIPRDSYEQYF; cdr3_nt: TGTGCCAGCAGTCCGATCATCCCCCGGGACAGCTACGAGCAGTACTTC
clone_size: NA; v_call: TRBV6-4; d_call: NA; j_call: TRBJ2-5; cdr3_aa: CASSGSRGETQYF; cdr3_nt: TGTGCCAGCAGTGGGAGCAGGGGAGAGACCCAGTACTTC
clone_size: NA; v_call: TRBV7-9; d_call: TRBD2; j_call: TRBJ2-3; cdr3_aa: CASSVAGARADTQYF; cdr3_nt: TGTGCCAGCAGCGTAGCGGGAGCGAGGGCAGATACGCAGTATTTT
clone_size: few; v_call: TRBV7-8; d_call: TRBD2; j_call: TRBJ2-3; cdr3_aa: CASSLATTSGGTDTQYF; cdr3_nt: TGTGCCAGCAGCTTAGCGACCACTAGCGGGGGCACAGATACGCAGTATTTT